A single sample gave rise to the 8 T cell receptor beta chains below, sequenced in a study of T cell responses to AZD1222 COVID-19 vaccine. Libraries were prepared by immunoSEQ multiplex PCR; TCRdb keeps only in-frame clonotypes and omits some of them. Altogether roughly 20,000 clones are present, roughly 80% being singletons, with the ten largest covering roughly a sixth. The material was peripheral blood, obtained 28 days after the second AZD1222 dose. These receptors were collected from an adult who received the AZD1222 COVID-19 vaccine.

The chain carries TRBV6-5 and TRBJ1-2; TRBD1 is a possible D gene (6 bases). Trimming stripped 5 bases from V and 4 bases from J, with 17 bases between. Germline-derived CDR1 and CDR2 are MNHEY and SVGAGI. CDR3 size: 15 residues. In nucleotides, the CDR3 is TGTGCCAGCAGTCCGGTGGGGGGCCTCCTCTATGGCTACACCTTC. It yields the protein CASSPVGGLLYGYTF.

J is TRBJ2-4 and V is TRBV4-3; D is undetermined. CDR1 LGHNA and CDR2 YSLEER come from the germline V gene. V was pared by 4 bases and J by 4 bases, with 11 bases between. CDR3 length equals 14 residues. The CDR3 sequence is CASSPTARKNIQYF. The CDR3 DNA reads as TGCGCCAGCAGCCCGACGGCCAGGAAAAACATTCAGTACTTC.

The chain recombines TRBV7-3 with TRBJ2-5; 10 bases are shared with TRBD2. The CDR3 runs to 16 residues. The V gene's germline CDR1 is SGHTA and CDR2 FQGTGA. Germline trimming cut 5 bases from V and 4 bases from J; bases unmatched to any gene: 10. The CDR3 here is CASSNSGRAGGETQYF. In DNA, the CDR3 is TGTGCCAGCAGCAACAGCGGGAGGGCCGGGGGAGAGACCCAGTACTTC.

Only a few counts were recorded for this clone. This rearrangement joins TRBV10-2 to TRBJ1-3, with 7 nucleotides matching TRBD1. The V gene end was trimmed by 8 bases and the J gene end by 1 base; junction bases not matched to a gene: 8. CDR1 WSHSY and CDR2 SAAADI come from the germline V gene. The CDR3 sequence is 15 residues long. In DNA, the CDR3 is TGCGCCAGCGGGACGCCAGGGGGATCTGGAAACACCATATATTTT. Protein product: CASGTPGGSGNTIYF.

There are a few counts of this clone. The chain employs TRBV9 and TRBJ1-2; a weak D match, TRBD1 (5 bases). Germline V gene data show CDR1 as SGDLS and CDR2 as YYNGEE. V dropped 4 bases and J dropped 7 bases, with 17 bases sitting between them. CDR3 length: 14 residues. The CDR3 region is CASSTQLWTSGYTF. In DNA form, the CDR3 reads TGTGCCAGCAGCACTCAGCTCTGGACATCTGGCTACACCTTC.

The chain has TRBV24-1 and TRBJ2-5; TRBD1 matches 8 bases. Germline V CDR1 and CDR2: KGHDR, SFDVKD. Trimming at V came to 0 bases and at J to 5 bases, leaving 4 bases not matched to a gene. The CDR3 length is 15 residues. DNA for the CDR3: TGTGCCACCAGTGATTTGCGGGACAGGCGGGAGACCCAGTACTTC. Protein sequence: CATSDLRDRRETQYF.

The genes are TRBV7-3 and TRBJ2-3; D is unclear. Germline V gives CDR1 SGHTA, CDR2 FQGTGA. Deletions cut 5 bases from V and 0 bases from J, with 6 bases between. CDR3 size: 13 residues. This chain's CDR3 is CASSKTSTDTQYF. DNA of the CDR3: TGTGCCAGCAGCAAGACTAGCACAGATACGCAGTATTTT. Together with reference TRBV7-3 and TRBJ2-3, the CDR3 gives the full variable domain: GAGVSQTPSNKVTEKGKYVELRCDPISGHTALYWYRQSLGQGPEFLIYFQGTGAADDSGLPNDRFFAVRPEGSVSTLKIQRTERGDSAVYLCASSKTSTDTQYFGPGTRLTVL.

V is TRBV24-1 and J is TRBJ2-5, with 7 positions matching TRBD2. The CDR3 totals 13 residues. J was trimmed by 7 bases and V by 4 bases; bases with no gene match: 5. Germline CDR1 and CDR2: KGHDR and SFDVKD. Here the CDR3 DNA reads TGTGCCACCAGTGACGGGACGGGAGGGACCCAGTACTTC. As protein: CATSDGTGGTQYF.